This T cell receptor (beta chain) came from a study of tumor-infiltrating lymphocytes in oesophageal squamous cell carcinoma. TCRdb re-called the PCR reads through MiXCR, storing one row per CDR3 protein. In the table there are 15,000 to 20,000 distinct CDR3 sequences, around 40% of which are singletons. Germline loops: CDR1 SGDLS, CDR2 YYNGEE. J lost 3 bases, V lost 4 bases, and 4 bases had no gene match. The CDR3 length is 15 residues. Material for sequencing was normal esophageal tissue next to the tumor. This TCR was recovered from a female donor with esophageal squamous cell carcinoma. V gene TRBV9 combines with J gene TRBJ1-4; TRBD1 matches at 9 bases. CDR3 DNA: TGTGCCAGCAGCAAACAGGGGGCATCTAATGAAAAACTGTTTTTT. Protein: CASSKQGASNEKLFF.